The 18 T cell receptor beta chains reported below all come from one sample, sequenced in a study of naive and memory T cell subsets. Overall study results and limits: Naive repertoires, especially CD8, held a few larger clonotypes, possibly memory cells re-expressing CD45RA.

Which antigens these TCRs recognize remains unknown. Two oligonucleotides, mixed equimolar, formed the beta constant-region primer covering TRBC1 and TRBC2. Nested alpha and beta constant-region primers with the SP2 primer drove four PCR rounds on ligated cDNA. TCRdb itself ran the UMI-ligation and nested PCR reads through MiXCR, one entry per CDR3 protein. The sample has tens of thousands of distinct CDR3 sequences; roughly 12% are singletons. The sequencing input was naive CD4+ T cells from blood. The receptors originated from a human donor in good health.

This clonotype appeared a few times. The genes are TRBV28 and TRBJ1-6; D might be TRBD1 (5 bases). The CDR3 length is 12 residues. V was pared by 8 bases and J by 14 bases, with 16 bases between. The germline V gene encodes CDR1 MDHEN and CDR2 SYDVKM. The chain's CDR3 is CASGPGGATLHF. CDR3 nucleotide sequence: TGTGCCAGCGGTCCGGGAGGGGCGACCCTCCACTTT. Full variable domain (remainder filled in from reference TRBV28 and TRBJ1-6): DVKVTQSSRYLVKRTGEKVFLECVQDMDHENMFWYRQDPGLGLRLIYFSYDVKMKEKGDIPEGYSVSREKKERFSLILESASTNQTSMYLCASGPGGATLHFGNGTRLTVT.

A few counts support this clonotype. The chain combines TRBV18 with TRBJ2-7; 7 bases align to TRBD1. This CDR3 contains 15 residues. V was clipped by 2 bases and J by 1 base; unmatched bases: 5. Germline V gene data show CDR1 as KGHSH and CDR2 as LQKENI. CDR3 amino acids: CASSPSRGPSYEQYF. CDR3 sequence (DNA): TGTGCCAGCTCACCATCGAGGGGGCCTTCCTACGAGCAGTACTTC.

Many counts were recorded for this clonotype. The chain has TRBV7-2 and TRBJ2-4; D gene uncertain. The V gene lost 5 bases and the J gene lost 0 bases, with 8 bases spanning the gap. This CDR3 contains 14 residues. Per the germline V gene, CDR1 is SGHTA and CDR2 is FQGNSA. For the CDR3, the DNA is TGTGCCAGCAGCACTATACTAGCCAAAAACATTCAGTACTTC. Protein product: CASSTILAKNIQYF. The full variable domain, rest sourced from reference TRBV7-2 and TRBJ2-4, is GAGVSQSPSNKVTEKGKDVELRCDPISGHTALYWYRQSLGQGLEFLIYFQGNSAPDKSGLPSDRFSAERTGGSVSTLTIQRTQQEDSAVYLCASSTILAKNIQYFGAGTRLSVL.

The chain couples TRBV14 to TRBJ2-3; 11 positions agree with TRBD2. With 4 bases clipped from V and 3 bases from J, the junction kept 3 bases outside the gene matches. Germline V gene lookup returns CDR1 SGHDN and CDR2 FVKESK. The CDR3 covers 15 residues. The CDR3 DNA reads TGTGCCAGCAGCCCGACTAGCGGGAAGACAGATACGCAGTATTTT. It codes for CASSPTSGKTDTQYF. Combining the CDR3 with reference TRBV14 and TRBJ2-3 gives the whole variable domain EAGVTQFPSHSVIEKGQTVTLRCDPISGHDNLYWYRRVMGKEIKFLLHFVKESKQDESGMPNNRFLAERTGGTYSTLKVQPAELEDSGVYFCASSPTSGKTDTQYFGPGTRLTVL.

This clonotype came up many times. The chain joins TRBV29-1 to TRBJ1-4, with TRBD1 as a possible D gene (5 bases). This CDR3 has 12 amino acids. CDR1 and CDR2 (germline): SQVTM, ANQGSEA. V lost 2 bases and J 7 bases, leaving 8 bases between the germline ends. The CDR3 loop reads CSVELRAEKLFF. CDR3 DNA: TGCAGCGTTGAACTCAGGGCTGAAAAACTGTTTTTT. Full variable domain (remainder filled in from reference TRBV29-1 and TRBJ1-4): SAVISQKPSRDICQRGTSLTIQCQVDSQVTMMFWYRQQPGQSLTLIATANQGSEATYESGFVIDKFPISRPNLTFSTLTVSNMSPEDSSIYLCSVELRAEKLFFGSGTQLSVL.

This clonotype was picked up many times. The J gene is TRBJ2-3, the V gene TRBV24-1, with TRBD2 matching 7 bases. The junction had 7 bases not matched to a gene; V was cut back by 4 bases and J by 1 base. The germline V gene has CDR1 KGHDR and CDR2 SFDVKD. CDR3 length: 16 residues. The CDR3 protein is CATSDSAGPRTDTQYF. The CDR3, as DNA: TGTGCCACCAGTGACTCAGCGGGACCTCGCACAGATACGCAGTATTTT.

The rearrangement uses TRBV27 and TRBJ1-6; TRBD1 matches at 10 bases. Germline loops: CDR1 MNHEY, CDR2 SMNVEV (reference sequence). J was trimmed by 4 bases and V by 0 bases; bases with no gene match: 6. The CDR3 is 18 residues long. CDR3 sequence (DNA): TGTGCCAGCAGTTTATCGGTGCCGGGACAGGGGTATAATTCACCCCTCCACTTT. It translates to CASSLSVPGQGYNSPLHF.

The rearrangement links TRBV24-1 to TRBJ2-1; tentatively, D is TRBD1 (6 bases). Germline V gene lookup returns CDR1 KGHDR and CDR2 SFDVKD. The V end lost 2 bases, the J end lost 7 bases, and 11 bases lay between the germline ends. This CDR3 is 14 amino acids long. The CDR3 DNA reads as TGTGCCACCAGTGATTCGGGACATTGGAATGAGCAGTTCTTC. This translates into CATSDSGHWNEQFF.

This clonotype was seen many times. The rearrangement links TRBV24-1 to TRBJ2-2; D is ambiguous. V was shortened by 9 bases and J by 6 bases, with 10 bases between the two germline ends. The germline gives CDR1 KGHDR, CDR2 SFDVKD. This CDR3 region has 12 residues. The CDR3: CATGRNPGELFF. CDR3 in DNA: TGTGCCACCGGTCGGAATCCCGGGGAGCTGTTTTTT.

This chain links TRBV7-3 with TRBJ2-1, with D maybe TRBD2 (6 bases). V was shortened by 5 bases and J by 4 bases, with 18 bases between the two germline ends. Germline V CDR1 and CDR2: SGHTA, FQGTGA. The CDR3 loop spans 16 amino acids. CDR3 in amino acids: CASSPSRGGVYNEQFF. CDR3 DNA: TGTGCCAGCAGCCCCTCCCGCGGAGGGGTATACAATGAGCAGTTCTTC.

This clonotype was counted only a few times. The chain recombines TRBV5-6 with TRBJ2-7; possibly TRBD2 for D (5 bases). The germline V and J ends were trimmed by 0 bases and 6 bases, with 10 bases remaining between them. CDR1 is SGHDT, CDR2 YYEEEE, per germline. This CDR3 spans 13 amino acids. Written as DNA, the CDR3 is TGTGCCAGCAGCTTGGGGACGGCGGGCGAGCAGTACTTC. Translated, it gives CASSLGTAGEQYF.

The chain uses TRBV5-4 and TRBJ2-7; 12 positions agree with TRBD2. CDR3 length: 15 amino acids. V lost 0 bases and J lost 3; bases outside the gene matches: 1. Germline V CDR1 and CDR2: SGHNT, YYREEE (reference sequence). CDR3 amino acids: CASSLVTSGSYEQYF. CDR3 in DNA: TGTGCCAGCAGCTTGGTGACTAGCGGGAGCTACGAGCAGTACTTC.

This clonotype showed up many times. The gene calls are TRBV7-2 and TRBJ2-3, with unresolved D. The CDR3 totals 14 residues. Deletions cut 4 bases from V and 1 base from J, with 9 bases between. Per the germline V gene, CDR1 is SGHTA and CDR2 is FQGNSA. The CDR3 sequence: CASSSLPGTDTQYF. The CDR3 nucleotides are TGTGCCAGCAGCTCCCTCCCCGGCACAGATACGCAGTATTTT.

The J gene is TRBJ2-7, the V gene TRBV11-3, with 7 nucleotides matching TRBD1. In germline, CDR1 is SGHNT, CDR2 YENEEA. The CDR3 covers 15 residues. Trimming removed 1 base from V and 0 bases from J; junction bases left unmatched: 3. CDR3 sequence reads: CASSLAGQSSYEQYF. The CDR3, as DNA: TGTGCCAGCAGCTTAGCGGGACAGAGCTCCTACGAGCAGTACTTC.

This clonotype has just a few counts. The chain combines TRBV6-2 or TRBV6-3 with TRBJ1-2; weak D call: TRBD1 (6 bases). The CDR3 runs 13 residues. Trimming took off 6 bases at V and 6 bases at J, with 14 bases between the two ends. The germline gives CDR1 MNHEY, CDR2 SVGEGT. CDR3 nucleotide sequence: TGTGCCAGCAGGCCATCAGGGGAGAATGGCTACACCTTC. Translated, it gives CASRPSGENGYTF.

V and J are TRBV7-9 and TRBJ2-2; D is possibly TRBD2 (6 bases). This CDR3 spans 18 amino acids. Germline V CDR1 and CDR2: SEHNR, FQNEAQ (reference sequence). V was cut by 2 bases and J by 3 bases, with 19 bases left in between. The CDR3 region has the DNA TGTGCCAGCAGCTTACGGACTACCCGGGGCACGGACACCGGGGAGCTGTTTTTT. Protein sequence: CASSLRTTRGTDTGELFF.

V usage is TRBV6-5 and J usage is TRBJ1-6; 7 nucleotides align to TRBD1. V trimming: 6 bases; J trimming: 10 bases; junction bases outside the gene matches: 9. The CDR3 runs to 14 residues. Germline V gene sequence: CDR1 MNHEY, CDR2 SVGAGI. The CDR3 reads CASRSTGSKSPLHF. The CDR3 nucleotides are TGTGCCAGCAGGTCGACAGGGAGTAAATCACCCCTCCACTTT.

In its sample, this clonotype was seen many times. V is TRBV29-1 and J is TRBJ2-7; D is uncertain. Germline V gene data show CDR1 as SQVTM and CDR2 as ANQGSEA. The V end was cut by 5 bases, the J end by 5 bases, with 19 bases between. The CDR3 sequence is 14 residues long. CDR3: CSVYVKGGRHEQYF. The CDR3 nucleotides are TGCAGCGTTTACGTTAAGGGCGGAAGGCACGAGCAGTACTTC.